This TCR beta chain comes out of a study of shared clonotypes between healthy human individuals. Germline trimming cut 5 bases from V and 7 bases from J; bases unmatched to any gene: 10. The germline V gene has CDR1 SGHTA and CDR2 FQGTGA. CDR3 size: 16 residues. Every subset had its genomic DNA shared out evenly among several immunoSEQ plates. As processed by the authors: Junction-only immunoSEQ data arrived without quality scores, meaning filtering differed. Repertoires were generated with immunoSEQ multiplex PCR, while TCRdb's copy carries only in-frame clones and drops some. V, J and clone size are those of that table, while D and trimming were read from the DNA. The sample records over a million clones, more than 75% being singletons. Study findings and constraints: Non-shared clonotypes showed lower generation probabilities than clonotypes common to all four donors. A handful of donors showed sharing of about 4.7% of naive CD4 clonotypes.

Of note for this clone: The antigen is undetermined.

The sequenced material came from memory CD4+ T cells from PBMCs. The subset is: CD45RA-negative fraction. This TCR was sampled from a man aged 18 to 30 in good health. Some clones in this sample may be carry-over from other donors' samples. This chain links TRBV7-3 with TRBJ2-2; 10 bases align to TRBD2. The CDR3 is CASSPSGRGTGGELFF. CDR3 in DNA: TGTGCCAGCAGCCCTAGCGGGAGAGGAACGGGCGGGGAGCTGTTTTTT.